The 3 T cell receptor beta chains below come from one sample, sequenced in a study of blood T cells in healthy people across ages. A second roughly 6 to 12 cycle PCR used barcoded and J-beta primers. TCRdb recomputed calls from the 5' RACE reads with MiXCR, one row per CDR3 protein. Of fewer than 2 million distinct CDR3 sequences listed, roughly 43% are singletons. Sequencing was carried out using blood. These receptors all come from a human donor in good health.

The CDR3 bases are TGTGCCTGGACCACTGGGCACTCCCTTAATCAGCCCCAGCATTTT. Encoded protein: CAWTTGHSLNQPQHF. The chain has TRBV30 and TRBJ1-5; D not certain. CDR1 is GTSNPN and CDR2 is SVGIG in the germline V gene (reference sequence). The CDR3 covers 15 residues. V gave up 4 bases and J gave up 4 bases, with 17 bases separating them.

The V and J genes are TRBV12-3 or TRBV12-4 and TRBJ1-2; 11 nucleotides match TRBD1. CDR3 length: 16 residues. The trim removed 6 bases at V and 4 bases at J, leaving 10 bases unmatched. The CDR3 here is CASSPGDRGSSYGYTF. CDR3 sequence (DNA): TGTGCCAGCAGCCCAGGGGACAGGGGGAGTAGCTATGGCTACACCTTC.

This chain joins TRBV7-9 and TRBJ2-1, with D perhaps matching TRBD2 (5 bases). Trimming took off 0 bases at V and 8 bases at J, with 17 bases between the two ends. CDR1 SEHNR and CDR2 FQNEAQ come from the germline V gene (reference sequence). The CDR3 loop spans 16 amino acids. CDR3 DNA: TGTGCCAGCAGCTTAGCGGTCCAAAGAACCGGGGATGAGCAGTTCTTC. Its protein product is CASSLAVQRTGDEQFF.